The 5 T cell receptor beta chains below were found in one sample sequenced in a study of blood T cell repertoires in COVID-19. Assay used: immunoSEQ multiplex PCR; TCRdb lists only in-frame clones, some missing. The sample includes roughly 230,000 clones, 84% of them seen just once. The material sequenced was PBMCs or T cells enriched from blood (not recorded which). These receptors came from a man aged 50 or older who had recovered from COVID-19.

The CDR3, as DNA: TGTGCCAGTTCTCGACTAGCGGGGGGGCTCAAAATCCAAGAGACCCAGTACTTC. This sequence encodes CASSRLAGGLKIQETQYF. This chain uses TRBV19 with TRBJ2-5; TRBD2 matches at 14 bases. Losses at the gene ends were 8 bases for V and 1 base for J; bases not matched to a gene: 12. CDR3 length: 18 residues. Germline lookup yields CDR1 LNHDA and CDR2 SQIVND (reference sequence).

The genes are TRBV6-5 and TRBJ2-3; D may be TRBD1 (5 bases). V was trimmed by 6 bases and J by 6 bases, leaving 16 bases between them. The CDR3 is 14 amino acids. Germline values: CDR1 MNHEY, CDR2 SVGAGI. Written as DNA, the CDR3 is TGTGCCAGCAGGAATAGGGGTCCCTGGGATACGCAGTATTTT. This translates into CASRNRGPWDTQYF.

The chain joins TRBV7-2 to TRBJ2-6; no reliable D call. Germline CDR1 SGHTA, CDR2 FQGNSA. This CDR3 is 15 amino acids long. Trimming pared 8 bases from V and 0 bases from J, leaving 11 bases between. The CDR3 here is CASRTWSSGANVLTF. CDR3 nucleotides: TGTGCCAGCCGCACATGGAGCTCTGGGGCCAACGTCCTGACTTTC.

This rearrangement joins TRBV6-5 to TRBJ1-6, with a tentative D call TRBD1 (5 bases). Trimming stripped 7 bases from V and 9 bases from J, with 13 bases between. From germline, CDR1 is MNHEY and CDR2 SVGAGI. The CDR3 has 13 amino acids. The CDR3 here is CASTGAGGSPLHF. The CDR3 DNA is TGTGCCAGCACCGGGGCCGGGGGTTCACCCCTCCACTTT.

This chain joins TRBV7-3 and TRBJ2-1; TRBD2 agrees at 8 bases. Unmatched junction bases numbered 6, after V lost 1 base and J lost 7 bases. Germline-derived CDR1 and CDR2 are SGHTA and FQGTGA. CDR3 length equals 15 residues. The CDR3 region is CASSLSGGRLNEQFF. The CDR3 bases are TGTGCCAGCAGCTTAAGTGGCGGGAGGCTAAATGAGCAGTTCTTC.